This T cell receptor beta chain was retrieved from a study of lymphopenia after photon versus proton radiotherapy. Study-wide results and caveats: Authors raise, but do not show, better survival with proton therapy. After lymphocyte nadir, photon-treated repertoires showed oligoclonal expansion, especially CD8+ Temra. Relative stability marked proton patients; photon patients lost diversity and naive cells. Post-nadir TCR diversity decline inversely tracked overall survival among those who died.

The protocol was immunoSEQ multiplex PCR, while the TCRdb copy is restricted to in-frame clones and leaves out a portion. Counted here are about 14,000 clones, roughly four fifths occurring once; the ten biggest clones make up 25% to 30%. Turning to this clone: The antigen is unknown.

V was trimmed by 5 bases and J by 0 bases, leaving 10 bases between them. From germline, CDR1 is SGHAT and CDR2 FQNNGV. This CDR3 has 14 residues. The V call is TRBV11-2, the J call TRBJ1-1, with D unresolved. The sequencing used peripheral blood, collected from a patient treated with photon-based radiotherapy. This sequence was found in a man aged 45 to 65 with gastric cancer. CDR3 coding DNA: TGTGCCAGCAGCCCCTACGACGTGAACACTGAAGCTTTCTTT. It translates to CASSPYDVNTEAFF.